The 27 T cell receptor beta chains presented below share a single source sample, sequenced in a study of blood T cell repertoires in COVID-19 (dated by TCRdb to between 2020 and 2021). The library was produced with the immunoSEQ multiplex PCR assay. Imported from immuneACCESS, the table was reduced by TCRdb to in-frame sequences with V and J called. These copies leave out some clones; in studies compared against another copy, an unresolved V gene accounts for under half, and the cause of the remainder is not known. Recorded for this sample are 300,000 to 350,000 clones; around 87% of them occurred a single time. The ten largest clones take up roughly 6% of the sample. The sequencing sample was made of peripheral blood. The receptor set was obtained from a woman aged 50 to 60 with COVID-19, enrolled during active disease.

V is TRBV12-5 and J is TRBJ1-5, with 8 nucleotides matching TRBD1. The CDR3 covers 15 residues. V dropped 5 bases and J dropped 7; count of bases not matched to a gene: 10. Germline V gene lookup returns CDR1 LGHNT and CDR2 FRNRAP. CDR3 amino acids: CASGSPGQAAQPQHF. The CDR3 bases are TGTGCTAGTGGTAGCCCGGGACAGGCGGCCCAGCCCCAGCATTTT.

The CDR3 coding sequence is TGTGCCAGCAGCTTGGCCGGTAGACAGGGGTTATCCTACAATGAGCAGTTCTTC. Protein sequence: CASSLAGRQGLSYNEQFF. The V gene is TRBV5-4, the J gene TRBJ2-1; 8 bases align to TRBD1. V trimming: 0 bases; J trimming: 1 base; junction bases outside the gene matches: 9. CDR1 and CDR2 (germline): SGHNT, YYREEE (reference sequence). The length of the CDR3 is 18 residues.

The chain joins TRBV6-5 to TRBJ1-5; perhaps TRBD1 as D (5 bases). V lost 11 bases to trimming and J lost 4 bases, with 21 bases between them. This CDR3 has 15 amino acids. CDR1 is MNHEY, CDR2 SVGAGI, per germline. CDR3 region: CAGAKMGDYNQPQHF. CDR3 sequence (DNA): TGTGCCGGAGCCAAGATGGGGGACTATAATCAGCCCCAGCATTTT.

This chain joins TRBV19 and TRBJ2-7; 7 bases map to TRBD2. V was pared by 7 bases and J by 6 bases, with 9 bases of the junction left unmatched. The germline CDR1 and CDR2 sequences are LNHDA and SQIVND (reference sequence). CDR3 size: 13 residues. The CDR3 nucleotides are TGTGCCAGTACCCCAGAGTGGGGGGGCGAGCAGTACTTC. Its translation is CASTPEWGGEQYF.

The chain carries TRBV4-2 and TRBJ2-2; D might be TRBD1 (7 bases). V lost 2 bases to trimming and J lost 6 bases, with 10 bases between them. The CDR3 consists of 14 residues. Germline CDR1 reads LGHNA; CDR2 reads YNFKEQ. CDR3 nucleotide sequence: TGTGCCAGCAGCCAACAGGGGGAGGCCGGGGAGCTGTTTTTT. Its protein product is CASSQQGEAGELFF.

The V gene is TRBV2, the J gene TRBJ1-1; TRBD1 matches at 10 bases. CDR1 and CDR2 from the germline V gene are SNHLY and FYNNEI. The junction had 11 bases not matched to a gene; V was cut back by 5 bases and J by 11 bases. The CDR3 is 14 residues long. In DNA form, the CDR3 reads TGTGCCAGCAGTTACTCGACAGGGGGCGTTTGGGCTTTCTTT. This encodes CASSYSTGGVWAFF.

V and J are TRBV7-2 and TRBJ2-3; 8 nucleotides match TRBD1. Germline loops: CDR1 SGHTA, CDR2 FQGNSA. Unmatched junction bases numbered 9, after V lost 5 bases and J lost 5 bases. The CDR3 consists of 15 residues. The CDR3 here is CASSTAQGGIDTQYF. CDR3 DNA: TGTGCCAGCAGCACCGCACAGGGGGGCATAGATACGCAGTATTTT.

This clone was recorded only once. This rearrangement joins TRBV6-5 to TRBJ2-7; TRBD2 aligns across 8 bases. This CDR3 is 15 amino acids long. V was pared by 6 bases and J by 4 bases, with 11 bases of the junction left unmatched. Germline V gene lookup returns CDR1 MNHEY and CDR2 SVGAGI. This CDR3 is CASRLAGTSSYEQYF. Here the CDR3 DNA reads TGTGCCAGCAGACTGGCCGGGACTAGTTCATACGAGCAGTACTTC.

This chain joins TRBV18 and TRBJ1-5; 10 nucleotides align to TRBD1. The germline gives CDR1 KGHSH, CDR2 LQKENI. The ends lost 3 bases at V and 6 bases at J; junction bases unmatched: 5. The CDR3 extends over 15 amino acids. This CDR3 reads CASSPGQGMAQPQHF. The CDR3 DNA reads TGTGCCAGCTCACCGGGACAGGGGATGGCTCAGCCCCAGCATTTT.

The chain recombines TRBV2 with TRBJ1-2; 11 bases line up with TRBD1. V was pared by 4 bases and J by 2 bases, with 0 bases of the junction left unmatched. CDR3 size: 14 residues. Germline assignment: CDR1 SNHLY and CDR2 FYNNEI. The chain's CDR3 is CASSGTGGNYGYTF. The CDR3 DNA is TGTGCCAGCAGTGGGACAGGGGGCAACTATGGCTACACCTTC.

The chain recombines TRBV29-1 with TRBJ2-7; possibly TRBD2 for D (6 bases). V was shortened by 2 bases and J by 0 bases, with 17 bases between the two germline ends. The germline gives CDR1 SQVTM, CDR2 ANQGSEA. The CDR3 runs to 16 residues. The CDR3: CSVEQPLDGSSYEQYF. The CDR3 coding sequence is TGCAGCGTTGAACAGCCACTAGACGGGAGCTCCTACGAGCAGTACTTC.

This clone was detected only once. The chain has TRBV7-9 and TRBJ2-6; 11 bases fit TRBD1. This CDR3 region has 17 residues. The germline V gene has CDR1 SEHNR and CDR2 FQNEAQ (reference sequence). With V trimmed by 3 bases and J by 4 bases, 5 bases remained unmatched. CDR3 sequence: CASSLGQGESGANVLTF. The CDR3, as DNA: TGTGCCAGCAGCTTGGGACAGGGGGAGTCAGGGGCCAACGTCCTGACTTTC. The full variable domain, completed using reference TRBV7-9 and TRBJ2-6, is DTGVSQNPRHKITKRGQNVTFRCDPISEHNRLYWYRQTLGQGPEFLTYFQNEAQLEKSRLLSDRFSAERPKGSFSTLEIQRTEQGDSAMYLCASSLGQGESGANVLTFGAGSRLTVL.

This clone is a singleton in its sample. This CDR3 reads CATSRTGGYEQYF. DNA of the CDR3: TGTGCCACCAGCAGAACAGGGGGATACGAGCAGTACTTC. V usage is TRBV15 and J usage is TRBJ2-7, with 8 bases aligning to TRBD1. V lost 2 bases, J lost 4 bases, and 1 base stayed unmatched. Looked up from germline, CDR1 is LNHNV and CDR2 is YYDKDF (reference sequence). The CDR3 runs to 13 residues.

The chain couples TRBV27 to TRBJ2-7, with TRBD2 matching 14 bases. The CDR3 loop spans 14 amino acids. V was pared by 5 bases and J by 5 bases, with 2 bases of the junction left unmatched. The V gene's germline CDR1 is MNHEY and CDR2 SMNVEV (reference sequence). The CDR3 protein is CASSPGLAGDEQYF. The CDR3 DNA is TGTGCCAGCAGTCCGGGACTAGCGGGAGACGAGCAGTACTTC.

The V call is TRBV18, the J call TRBJ1-2, with D possibly matching TRBD1 (6 bases). V shed 4 bases and J shed 6 bases, with 9 bases lying between them. Germline CDR1 KGHSH, CDR2 LQKENI. The CDR3 contains 12 residues. The CDR3 DNA sequence: TGTGCCAGCTCACAAGCAGGGGATGGCTACACCTTC. This gives the protein CASSQAGDGYTF.

Here the CDR3 DNA reads TGTGCCAGCAGGAATGAGGCTGCACTTCGGGAGACCCAGTACTTC. Residues: CASRNEAALRETQYF. This sequence joins TRBV2 and TRBJ2-5, with D unresolved. Trimming removed 6 bases from V and 5 bases from J, with 19 bases in between. This CDR3 has 15 amino acids. CDR1 is SNHLY, CDR2 FYNNEI, per germline.

This clone was seen a single time. CDR3 residues: CASSVPQGQGEKLFF. Here the CDR3 DNA reads TGTGCCAGCAGTGTCCCTCAGGGGCAAGGGGAAAAACTGTTTTTT. The chain couples TRBV25-1 to TRBJ1-4, with D maybe TRBD1 (6 bases). There are 15 residues in the CDR3. Germline CDR1 MGHDK, CDR2 SYGVNS. V was trimmed by 4 bases and J by 8 bases, leaving 17 bases between them.

This clone was observed a single time. J is TRBJ1-2 and V is TRBV30; D ambiguous. Germline V gene data show CDR1 as GTSNPN and CDR2 as SVGIG (reference sequence). The V end lost 8 bases, the J end lost 2 bases, and 12 bases lay between the germline ends. The CDR3 loop spans 12 amino acids. CDR3 amino acids: CALLFGNYGYTF. The CDR3 coding sequence is TGTGCCCTTCTGTTCGGGAACTATGGCTACACCTTC.

The rearrangement joins TRBV7-9 to TRBJ1-1, with 7 bases matching TRBD1. After removal of 5 bases from V and 5 bases from J, the junction contained 11 bases not matched to a gene. The CDR3 contains 15 residues. Germline values: CDR1 SEHNR, CDR2 FQNEAQ (reference sequence). This chain's CDR3 is CASSPYQGGNTEAFF. The CDR3 nucleotides read TGTGCCAGCAGCCCCTACCAGGGGGGAAATACTGAAGCTTTCTTT.

The V gene is TRBV28, the J gene TRBJ1-2; the match to TRBD1 covers 8 bases. This CDR3 has 15 amino acids. Germline V gene sequence: CDR1 MDHEN, CDR2 SYDVKM. After removal of 6 bases from V and 1 base from J, the junction contained 7 bases not matched to a gene. CDR3 DNA: TGTGCCAGCAGGGGACGTGGACAGGGTAACTATGGCTACACCTTC. As protein: CASRGRGQGNYGYTF.

The chain employs TRBV5-1 and TRBJ2-3; no clear D gene. Germline loops: CDR1 SGHRS, CDR2 YFSETQ. The CDR3 has 13 residues. V gave up 3 bases and J gave up 2 bases, with 7 bases separating them. The DNA for the CDR3 is TGCGCCAGCAGCTACTATAACACAGATACGCAGTATTTT. Protein: CASSYYNTDTQYF.

The chain recombines TRBV5-4 with TRBJ1-6, with 9 bases matching TRBD1. The CDR3 is 15 residues long. Germline lookup yields CDR1 SGHNT and CDR2 YYREEE (reference sequence). V shed 4 bases and J 10 bases; nucleotides not matched to a gene: 9. CDR3 in amino acids: CASSVTGGGPSPLHF. Here the CDR3 DNA reads TGTGCCAGCAGCGTAACAGGGGGCGGACCGTCACCCCTCCACTTT. Full variable domain (rest looked up from reference TRBV5-4 and TRBJ1-6): ETGVTQSPTHLIKTRGQQVTLRCSSQSGHNTVSWYQQALGQGPQFIFQYYREEENGRGNFPPRFSGLQFPNYSSELNVNALELDDSALYLCASSVTGGGPSPLHFGNGTRLTVT.

The rearrangement links TRBV11-3 to TRBJ2-7; no reliable D call. Trimming shortened V by 7 bases and J by 1 base, and 11 bases separated the two germline ends. Germline V lookup: CDR1 SGHNT, CDR2 YENEEA. The CDR3 spans 13 residues. The CDR3 DNA is TGTGCCAGCAAGACAACGGATTCCTACGAGCAGTACTTC. As protein: CASKTTDSYEQYF.

J is TRBJ1-1 and V is TRBV25-1; D gene unclear. Germline assignment: CDR1 MGHDK and CDR2 SYGVNS. The CDR3 totals 13 residues. Trimming removed 3 bases at V and 4 bases at J, with 9 bases between. CDR3 nucleotides: TGTGCCAGCAGTGATGGCGGCTCCACTGAAGCTTTCTTT. It yields the protein CASSDGGSTEAFF.

The CDR3 here is CASSGSKVGRWLEQYF. CDR3 DNA sequence: TGTGCCAGCAGCGGGAGTAAAGTAGGGAGATGGCTCGAGCAGTACTTC. The gene calls are TRBV11-3 and TRBJ2-7, with a possible D match to TRBD2 (5 bases). The germline CDR1 and CDR2 sequences are SGHNT and YENEEA. The CDR3 covers 16 residues. V lost 5 bases to trimming and J lost 6 bases, with 23 bases between them.

The chain uses TRBV18 and TRBJ1-1; D unclear. CDR1 and CDR2 (germline): KGHSH, LQKENI. Trimming cost V 3 bases and J 3 bases, with 11 bases left between them. This CDR3 spans 14 amino acids. CDR3 sequence reads: CASSPAGIDTEAFF. CDR3 DNA sequence: TGTGCCAGCTCACCCGCCGGGATCGACACTGAAGCTTTCTTT. The variable domain in full, with the rest retrieved from reference TRBV18 and TRBJ1-1, is NAGVMQNPRHLVRRRGQEARLRCSPMKGHSHVYWYRQLPEEGLKFMVYLQKENIIDESGMPKERFSAEFPKEGPSILRIQQVVRGDSAAYFCASSPAGIDTEAFFGQGTRLTVV.

The chain has TRBV5-1 and TRBJ1-4, with no clear D. CDR3 length: 15 residues. Per the germline V gene, CDR1 is SGHRS and CDR2 is YFSETQ. V was pared by 3 bases and J by 8 bases, with 17 bases between. CDR3 protein: CASSSLTRAGEKLFF. CDR3 in DNA: TGCGCCAGCAGCTCCTTAACCCGGGCGGGGGAAAAACTGTTTTTT.